The text below deals with one TCR beta chain. This sample stems from a study of blood T cell repertoires in COVID-19. Study context: COVID-19 samples from acute and convalescent phases originated in the United States, Italy and Spain. PBMCs, B-cell-depleted T cells, or T cells were the source of the cDNA or gDNA that made up the material.

V was pared by 5 bases and J by 1 base, with 11 bases of the junction left unmatched. There are 17 residues in the CDR3. Germline lookup yields CDR1 SGHVS and CDR2 FQNEAQ. In the authors' methods: Counts of nucleated cells, estimated from reference gene primer amplification, were obtained. Data came from immunoSEQ multiplex PCR; TCRdb stores just in-frame clones and leaves some out. V and J calls and clone size are those listed in that table; D and trimming were worked out from the DNA. The sample contains roughly 100,000 clones, roughly nine tenths of which appear only once. The receptor comes from a man in his forties or fifties with acute or convalescent COVID-19. The chain uses TRBV7-8 and TRBJ1-5; TRBD1 matches 7 bases. The material sequenced was peripheral blood. CDR3: CASSPGQGDLSNQPQHF. The CDR3 DNA reads as TGTGCCAGCAGCCCGGGGCAGGGGGATTTGAGCAATCAGCCCCAGCATTTT.